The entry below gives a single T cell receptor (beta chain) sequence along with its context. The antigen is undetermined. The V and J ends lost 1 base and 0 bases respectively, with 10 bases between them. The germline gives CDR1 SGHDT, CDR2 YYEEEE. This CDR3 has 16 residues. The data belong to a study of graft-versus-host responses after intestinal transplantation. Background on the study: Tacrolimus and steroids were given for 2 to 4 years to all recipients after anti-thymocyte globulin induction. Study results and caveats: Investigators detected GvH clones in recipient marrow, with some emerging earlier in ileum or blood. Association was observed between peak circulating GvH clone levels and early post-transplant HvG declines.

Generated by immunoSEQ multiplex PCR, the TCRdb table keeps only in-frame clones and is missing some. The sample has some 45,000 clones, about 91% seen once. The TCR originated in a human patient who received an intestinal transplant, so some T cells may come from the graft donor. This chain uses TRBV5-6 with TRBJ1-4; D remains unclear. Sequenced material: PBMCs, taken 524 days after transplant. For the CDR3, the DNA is TGTGCCAGCAGCTTGTTTCGGGGTGCAACTAATGAAAAACTGTTTTTT. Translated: CASSLFRGATNEKLFF.